A single sample gave rise to the 5 T cell receptor beta chains below, sequenced in a study of patients and donors after allogeneic stem cell transplantation. TCRdb reprocessed the RT-PCR reads with MiXCR, giving one entry per CDR3 protein. The table has 410,000 or so distinct CDR3 sequences, under 20% seen once. Sequenced input: blood, either unsorted or a sorted T cell fraction (not recorded which). The receptors were gathered from a human donor who was either an allogeneic HSCT recipient or a stem cell or donor lymphocyte infusion donor (not recorded which). It is not recorded whose cells these are; they may come from a transplant donor.

The chain recombines TRBV11-2 with TRBJ1-2, with 9 positions matching TRBD1. This CDR3 has 15 residues. Per germline, CDR1 SGHAT and CDR2 FQNNGV. V gave up 6 bases and J gave up 0 bases; unmatched junction bases: 5. This chain's CDR3 is CASRRTGGSNYGYTF. The DNA of the CDR3 is TGTGCCAGCAGACGCACAGGGGGCTCTAACTATGGCTACACCTTC. The full variable domain, rest sourced from reference TRBV11-2 and TRBJ1-2, is EAGVAQSPRYKIIEKRQSVAFWCNPISGHATLYWYQQILGQGPKLLIQFQNNGVVDDSQLPKDRFSAERLKGVDSTLKIQPAKLEDSAVYLCASRRTGGSNYGYTFGSGTRLTVV.

The chain is built from TRBV12-3 or TRBV12-4 and TRBJ2-1, with 8 bases identical to TRBD2. This CDR3 comprises 14 residues. The trim removed 6 bases at V and 6 bases at J, leaving 7 bases unmatched. The CDR3 spells CASSRTLAVNEQFF. Written as DNA, the CDR3 is TGTGCCAGCAGCAGGACACTAGCGGTCAATGAGCAGTTCTTC.

The chain links TRBV21-1 to TRBJ1-1. TRBV21-1 is deemed a pseudogene. This CDR3 has 15 residues. CDR3 sequence (DNA): TGTGCCAGCAGCAATCCTCTAGAGCGGGACACTGAAGCTTTCTTT. Translating it yields CASSNPLERDTEAFF.

This chain links TRBV7-2 with TRBJ2-1, with TRBD1 matching 10 bases. The germline V gene encodes CDR1 SGHTA and CDR2 FQGNSA. CDR3 length: 15 amino acids. Trimming cost V 5 bases and J 7 bases; bases outside gene matches: 8. The CDR3 protein is CASSAGQGLGNEQFF. The CDR3 region has the DNA TGTGCCAGCAGCGCGGGACAGGGGCTTGGAAATGAGCAGTTCTTC.

The sample holds a few counts of this clonotype. The rearrangement links TRBV4-3 to TRBJ2-2; 10 bases agree with TRBD1. This CDR3 is 15 amino acids long. Losses at the gene ends were 5 bases for V and 6 bases for J; bases not matched to a gene: 6. CDR1 is LGHNA and CDR2 is YSLEER in the germline V gene. The CDR3 coding sequence is TGCGCCAGCAGCGAGGGGACAGGGGTTGCCGGGGAGCTGTTTTTT. Protein: CASSEGTGVAGELFF.